The clone carrying this T cell receptor beta chain was counted a few times. The sample is drawn from a study of T cells in Graves' hyperthyroidism and ophthalmopathy. Amplification of TCR beta CDR3 regions was performed using RNA transcripts as template. The study used the HTBI primer set for a first-round RT-PCR of the TCR CDR3. One entry per CDR3 protein, called by TCRdb with MiXCR from the multiplex PCR reads. The profile shows around 690,000 distinct CDR3 sequences, 15% to 20% of them singletons. In germline, CDR1 is DFQATT, CDR2 SNEGSKA (reference sequence). The CDR3 covers 17 residues. The sequence was obtained from a man aged 45-65 years with Graves' hyperthyroidism. Material for sequencing was blood. This chain uses TRBV20-1 with TRBJ2-3; D remains ambiguous. The J call could be wrong; TRBJ1-5 is a better fit for the DNA end. CDR3 amino acids: CSARQLRIAGSTDTQHF. CDR3 nucleotides: TGCAGTGCTAGACAACTAAGAATAGCGGGAAGCACAGATACGCAGCATTTT.